A selection of T cell receptor beta chains follows, all from one sample in a study of a mutant IDH1 vaccine in newly diagnosed glioma. These TCRs are of unknown antigen specificity. Repertoires were generated with immunoSEQ multiplex PCR, while TCRdb's copy carries only in-frame clones and drops some. This sample has approximately 50,000 clones, with approximately 79% found just once. The source was PBMCs, collected from a glioma patient whose treatment included an IDH1 peptide vaccine. Receptor source: a man aged 35-49 years with glioma. The CDR3 runs from the conserved cysteine through the conserved F or W. The D gene is left open where the match is weak.

v_gene	j_gene	d_gene	CDR3aa	CDR3nt
TRBV5-5	TRBJ1-2	NA	CASSSDGQTYGYTF	TGTGCCAGCAGCTCTGACGGACAAACCTATGGCTACACCTTC
TRBV4-1	TRBJ2-7	TRBD2	CASSQPGTRGYEQYF	TGCGCCAGCAGCCAGCCCGGGACTAGAGGCTACGAGCAGTACTTC
TRBV6-1	TRBJ1-1	NA	CASLSAMNTEAFF	TGTGCCAGCCTTTCCGCTATGAACACTGAAGCTTTCTTT
TRBV7-9	TRBJ1-1	TRBD1	CASERSWDRGGTEAFF	TGTGCCAGCGAAAGGTCCTGGGACAGGGGGGGCACTGAAGCTTTCTTT
TRBV2	TRBJ1-6	NA	CASSEPPLHF	TGTGCCAGCTCAGAACCCCCCCTCCACTTT
TRBV7-2	TRBJ1-5	TRBD1	CASSIGTGRANQPQHF	TGTGCCAGCAGCATCGGGACAGGGAGGGCCAATCAGCCCCAGCATTTT
TRBV2	TRBJ2-2	NA	CASSPGSDTGELFF	TGTGCCAGCAGCCCGGGATCAGACACCGGGGAGCTGTTTTTT
TRBV27	TRBJ2-2	TRBD1	CASSSDRGLDGELFF	TGTGCCAGCAGTTCGGACAGGGGGCTCGACGGGGAGCTGTTTTTT
TRBV11-1	TRBJ1-6	NA	CASSFGAGRSPLHF	TGTGCCAGCAGCTTTGGGGCAGGTCGTTCACCCCTCCACTTT
TRBV2	TRBJ2-7	NA	CASSDRGNYEQYF	TGTGCCAGCAGTGACAGGGGTAACTACGAGCAGTACTTC
TRBV5-1	TRBJ1-6	TRBD1	CASSNGGQRIYNSPLHF	TGCGCCAGCAGCAACGGGGGACAGCGAATATATAATTCACCCCTCCACTTT